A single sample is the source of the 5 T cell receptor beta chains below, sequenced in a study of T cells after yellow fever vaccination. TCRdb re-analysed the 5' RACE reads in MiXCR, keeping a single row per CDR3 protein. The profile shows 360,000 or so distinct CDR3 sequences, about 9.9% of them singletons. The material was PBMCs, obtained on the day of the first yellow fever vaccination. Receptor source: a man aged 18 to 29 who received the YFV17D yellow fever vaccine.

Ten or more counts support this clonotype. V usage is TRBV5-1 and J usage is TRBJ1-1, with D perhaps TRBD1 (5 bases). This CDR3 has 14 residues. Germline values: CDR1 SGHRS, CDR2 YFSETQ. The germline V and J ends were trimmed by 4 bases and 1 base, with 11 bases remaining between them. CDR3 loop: CASSPGPSNTEAFF. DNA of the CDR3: TGCGCCAGCAGCCCGGGGCCGTCGAACACTGAAGCTTTCTTT.

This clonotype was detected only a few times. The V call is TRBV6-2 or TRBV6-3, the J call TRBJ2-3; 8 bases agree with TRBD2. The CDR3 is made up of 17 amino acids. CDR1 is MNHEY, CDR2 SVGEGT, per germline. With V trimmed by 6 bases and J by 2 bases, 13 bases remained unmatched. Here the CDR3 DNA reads TGTGCCAGCAGCCGCTTCGGGGGGGTTAGGGACACAGATACGCAGTATTTT. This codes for CASSRFGGVRDTDTQYF.

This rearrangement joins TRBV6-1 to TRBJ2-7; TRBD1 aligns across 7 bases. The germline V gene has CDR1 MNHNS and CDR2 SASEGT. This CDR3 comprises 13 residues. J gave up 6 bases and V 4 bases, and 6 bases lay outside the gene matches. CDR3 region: CASSAATGSEQYF. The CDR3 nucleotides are TGTGCCAGCAGTGCAGCGACAGGGTCCGAGCAGTACTTC.

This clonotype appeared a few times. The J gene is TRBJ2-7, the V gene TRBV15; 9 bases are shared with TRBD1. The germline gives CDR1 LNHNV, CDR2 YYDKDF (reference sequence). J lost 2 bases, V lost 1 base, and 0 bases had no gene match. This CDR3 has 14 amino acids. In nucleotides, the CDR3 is TGTGCCACCAGCAGAGGGGACAGGGCCTACGAGCAGTACTTC. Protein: CATSRGDRAYEQYF. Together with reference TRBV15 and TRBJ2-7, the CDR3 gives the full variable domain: DAMVIQNPRYQVTQFGKPVTLSCSQTLNHNVMYWYQQKSSQAPKLLFHYYDKDFNNEADTPDNFQSRRPNTSFCFLDIRSPGLGDTAMYLCATSRGDRAYEQYFGPGTRLTVT.

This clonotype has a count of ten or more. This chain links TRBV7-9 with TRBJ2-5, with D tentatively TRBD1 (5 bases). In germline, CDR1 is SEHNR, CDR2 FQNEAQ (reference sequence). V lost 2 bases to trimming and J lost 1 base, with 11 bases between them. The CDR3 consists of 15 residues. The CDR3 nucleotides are TGTGCCAGCAGCTTAAGCGCCAGGGCCCAAGAGACCCAGTACTTC. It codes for CASSLSARAQETQYF.